This entry describes one T cell receptor (beta chain). Regarding time point: patch test 3, about 24 weeks after DPC sensitization. This sample's treatment: therapeutic diphenylcyclopropenone sensitization with weekly scalp DPC. Every patch test was put on after a blood sample was taken. Total RNA came from unfractionated whole blood. This sample was taken from a study of human T cells and chemical hapten exposure. Study in general: Patch tests containing 0.01% DPC, applied to the upper back, were read at 6 days.

Germline values: CDR1 ENHRY, CDR2 SYGVKD. The CDR3 has 14 amino acids. After removal of 7 bases from V and 2 bases from J, the junction contained 4 bases not matched to a gene. Within the library, unique molecular identifiers were attached to each individual cDNA molecule. Via MiXCR, TCRdb re-called the RACE reads, giving one row per CDR3 protein. Of 70,000 to 90,000 distinct CDR3 sequences in the sample, about a tenth were seen once. The sample was whole blood, taken in connection with sensitization to the hapten diphenylcyclopropenone (DPC). The V gene is TRBV10-3, the J gene TRBJ1-2, with 10 bases lining up with TRBD1. The TCR comes from a woman aged 50 to 65 with alopecia areata. Some clones in this sample may be carry-over from other donors' samples. CDR3 protein: CAITRTGGNYGYTF. CDR3 nucleotide sequence: TGTGCCATCACCAGGACAGGGGGGAACTATGGCTACACCTTC.